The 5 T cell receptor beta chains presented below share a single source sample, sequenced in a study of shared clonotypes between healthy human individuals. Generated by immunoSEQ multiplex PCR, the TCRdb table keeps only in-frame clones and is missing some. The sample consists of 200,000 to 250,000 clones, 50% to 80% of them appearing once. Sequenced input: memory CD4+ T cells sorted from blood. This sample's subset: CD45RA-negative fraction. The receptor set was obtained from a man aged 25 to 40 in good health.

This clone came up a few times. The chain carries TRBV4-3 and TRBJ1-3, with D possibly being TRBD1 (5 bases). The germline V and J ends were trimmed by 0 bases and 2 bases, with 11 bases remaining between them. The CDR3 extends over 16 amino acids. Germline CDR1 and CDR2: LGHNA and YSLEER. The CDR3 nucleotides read TGCGCCAGCAGCCAAGATGGCCCGGGGCCTGGAAACACCATATATTTT. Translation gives CASSQDGPGPGNTIYF.

DNA of the CDR3: TGTGCCAGCAGCTCCGATAGCAATCAGCCCCAGCATTTT. Encoded protein: CASSSDSNQPQHF. V usage is TRBV7-9 and J usage is TRBJ1-5; D gene uncertain. Germline loops: CDR1 SEHNR, CDR2 FQNEAQ (reference sequence). The CDR3 covers 13 residues. The V gene lost 4 bases and the J gene lost 0 bases, with 4 bases spanning the gap.

The CDR3 DNA sequence: TGTGCCAGCAGCTCCCATCGCGGGACCCAGTACTTC. Its protein is CASSSHRGTQYF. The chain uses TRBV7-2 and TRBJ2-5, with unresolved D. The germline gives CDR1 SGHTA, CDR2 FQGNSA. Trimming took 4 bases from V and 7 from J, leaving 10 bases between them. The CDR3 totals 12 residues.

CDR3 in amino acids: CSATTDYEQYF. The CDR3 DNA follows: TGCAGTGCTACCACTGATTACGAGCAGTACTTC. This chain joins TRBV20-1 and TRBJ2-7; the D is unclear. This CDR3 has 11 residues. Per the germline V gene, CDR1 is DFQATT and CDR2 is SNEGSKA (reference sequence). V lost 4 bases, J lost 4 bases, and 8 bases lay in between.

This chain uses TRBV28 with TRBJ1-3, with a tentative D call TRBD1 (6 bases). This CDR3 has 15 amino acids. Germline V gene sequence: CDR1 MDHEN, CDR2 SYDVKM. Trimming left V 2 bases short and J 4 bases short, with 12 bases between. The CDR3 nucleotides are TGTGCCAGCAGTTTACGGGGGCTTCGGGGAAACACCATATATTTT. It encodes CASSLRGLRGNTIYF.